These 31 T cell receptor beta chains share one sample of origin, sequenced in a study of cytomegalovirus exposure and HLA in healthy donors. PCR primers comprised 60 Vbeta and 13 Jbeta primers. Libraries were prepared by immunoSEQ multiplex PCR; TCRdb keeps only in-frame clonotypes and omits some of them. The sample features roughly 200,000 clones, with about 1% in its top ten. Sequenced material: PBMCs. These receptors all stem from a girl aged 2 to 10 in good health and CMV-seropositive.

The V gene is TRBV7-2, the J gene TRBJ2-5; 10 nucleotides align to TRBD2. This CDR3 region has 18 residues. Unmatched junction bases numbered 12, after V lost 4 bases and J lost 1 base. Germline V CDR1 and CDR2: SGHTA, FQGNSA. CDR3 sequence reads: CASSSATLAGVGQETQYF. Here the CDR3 DNA reads TGTGCCAGCAGCTCAGCAACCCTAGCGGGAGTGGGCCAAGAGACCCAGTACTTC. Based on the CDR3 plus reference TRBV7-2 and TRBJ2-5, the full variable domain is GAGVSQSPSNKVTEKGKDVELRCDPISGHTALYWYRQSLGQGLEFLIYFQGNSAPDKSGLPSDRFSAERTGGSVSTLTIQRTQQEDSAVYLCASSSATLAGVGQETQYFGPGTRLLVL.

The gene calls are TRBV2 and TRBJ1-2, with 7 bases lining up with TRBD1. The CDR3 is 11 amino acids. In germline, CDR1 is SNHLY, CDR2 FYNNEI. The CDR3 DNA sequence: TGTGGGACGACAGGGAATAATGGCTACACCTTC. Translation gives CGTTGNNGYTF.

This chain connects TRBV9 to TRBJ2-1; 8 positions agree with TRBD1. The CDR3 consists of 15 residues. V gave up 0 bases and J gave up 8 bases; unmatched junction bases: 7. From germline, CDR1 is SGDLS and CDR2 YYNGEE. CDR3: CASSVAIRGRDEQFF. The CDR3 region has the DNA TGTGCCAGCAGCGTAGCGATCAGGGGGCGTGATGAGCAGTTCTTC. Variable domain in full (rest from reference TRBV9 and TRBJ2-1): DSGVTQTPKHLITATGQRVTLRCSPRSGDLSVYWYQQSLDQGLQFLIQYYNGEERAKGNILERFSAQQFPDLHSELNLSSLELGDSALYFCASSVAIRGRDEQFFGPGTRLTVL.

The chain couples TRBV7-9 to TRBJ2-5, with 8 bases that match TRBD2. Per germline, CDR1 SEHNR and CDR2 FQNEAQ (reference sequence). This CDR3 is built from 16 residues. The V segment lost 2 bases and the J segment 1 base; nucleotides outside the gene matches: 6. The CDR3 DNA follows: TGTGCCAGCAGCTTACGTCCCAGCGGGGGCCAAGAGACCCAGTACTTC. Translation: CASSLRPSGGQETQYF.

The V call is TRBV28, the J call TRBJ2-7; TRBD2 might be the D (6 bases). Germline assignment: CDR1 MDHEN and CDR2 SYDVKM. This CDR3 is built from 15 residues. V was cut by 3 bases and J by 0 bases, with 12 bases left in between. For the CDR3, the DNA is TGTGCCAGCAGTTTCGCGGGGTCTTCCTCCTACGAGCAGTACTTC. This encodes CASSFAGSSSYEQYF.

J is TRBJ2-1 and V is TRBV19, with TRBD2 matching 8 bases. The germline CDR1 and CDR2 sequences are LNHDA and SQIVND (reference sequence). The ends lost 2 bases at V and 6 bases at J; junction bases unmatched: 6. CDR3 length: 15 residues. The DNA for the CDR3 is TGTGCCAGTAGTATAAGGCTAGCGGGTATCAATGAGCAGTTCTTC. This codes for CASSIRLAGINEQFF.

The CDR3 nucleotides are TGTGCCAGCAGCGCCATAGACAGGGGCACTGAAGCTTTCTTT. This sequence encodes CASSAIDRGTEAFF. The J gene is TRBJ1-1, the V gene TRBV9; TRBD1 agrees at 8 bases. CDR3 length equals 14 residues. The junction had 5 bases not matched to a gene; V was cut back by 3 bases and J by 4 bases. In germline, CDR1 is SGDLS, CDR2 YYNGEE.

The CDR3 region is CSVGAEYSYNEQFF. The CDR3 DNA follows: TGCAGCGTGGGAGCGGAGTACTCCTACAATGAGCAGTTCTTC. The chain carries TRBV29-1 and TRBJ2-1, with a weak D call TRBD2 (5 bases). V lost 6 bases and J 0 bases, leaving 12 bases between the germline ends. The CDR3 sequence is 14 residues long. The germline CDR1 and CDR2 sequences are SQVTM and ANQGSEA.

The J gene is TRBJ1-2, the V gene TRBV6-5; 8 nucleotides match TRBD1. From germline, CDR1 is MNHEY and CDR2 SVGAGI. Germline trimming cut 11 bases from V and 2 bases from J; bases unmatched to any gene: 10. The CDR3 has 14 amino acids. The CDR3 DNA follows: TGTGCCGTGGCCGGGACAGGCGAGAACTATGGCTACACCTTC. Translating gives CAVAGTGENYGYTF.

This chain connects TRBV6-1 to TRBJ2-5; TRBD1 matches at 9 bases. The DNA end favors TRBJ2-7, so the J call may be wrong. The V gene's germline CDR1 is MNHNS and CDR2 SASEGT. CDR3 size: 13 residues. The CDR3 nucleotides read TGTGCCAGCAGTGGGCGGGACAGGGACGAGCAGTACTTC. Its translation is CASSGRDRDEQYF.

The chain is built from TRBV5-1 and TRBJ2-5; TRBD1 matches at 9 bases. Germline V gene lookup returns CDR1 SGHRS and CDR2 YFSETQ. This CDR3 comprises 12 residues. Trimming cost V 7 bases and J 3 bases; bases outside gene matches: 1. CDR3 amino acids: CASGTGKETQYF. CDR3 DNA sequence: TGCGCCAGCGGGACAGGGAAAGAGACCCAGTACTTC. Based on the CDR3 plus reference TRBV5-1 and TRBJ2-5, the full variable domain is KAGVTQTPRYLIKTRGQQVTLSCSPISGHRSVSWYQQTPGQGLQFLFEYFSETQRNKGNFPGRFSGRQFSNSRSEMNVSTLELGDSALYLCASGTGKETQYFGPGTRLLVL.

V usage is TRBV7-9 and J usage is TRBJ2-7; 7 positions match TRBD1. V was clipped by 1 base and J by 3 bases; unmatched bases: 9. The CDR3 spans 16 residues. Germline V CDR1 and CDR2: SEHNR, FQNEAQ (reference sequence). The DNA for the CDR3 is TGTGCCAGCAGCTTAGTACTGGGGACAGCCCGCTACGAGCAGTACTTC. Protein product: CASSLVLGTARYEQYF.

This chain joins TRBV6-4 and TRBJ1-1, with D uncertain. This CDR3 contains 15 residues. Germline values: CDR1 MRHNA, CDR2 SNTAGT. Trimming stripped 7 bases from V and 1 base from J, with 16 bases between. Here the CDR3 DNA reads TGTGCCAGCAACTATCCTCGGAACGGGAACACTGAAGCTTTCTTT. Translation: CASNYPRNGNTEAFF.

The chain combines TRBV7-9 with TRBJ1-5; D is ambiguous. V lost 4 bases to trimming and J lost 2 bases, with 6 bases between them. In germline, CDR1 is SEHNR, CDR2 FQNEAQ (reference sequence). The CDR3 contains 13 residues. CDR3 DNA sequence: TGTGCCAGCAGCTCAGGCCGCAATCAGCCCCAGCATTTT. This sequence encodes CASSSGRNQPQHF.

The rearrangement links TRBV5-4 to TRBJ1-1; no reliable D call. V was cut by 1 base and J by 1 base, with 5 bases left in between. The germline gives CDR1 SGHNT, CDR2 YYREEE (reference sequence). This CDR3 region has 13 residues. In DNA, the CDR3 is TGTGCCAGCAGCTTGCAGGAGAACACTGAAGCTTTCTTT. This gives the protein CASSLQENTEAFF.

This chain connects TRBV28 to TRBJ2-5; tentative D call: TRBD1 (6 bases). Deletions cut 7 bases from V and 0 bases from J, with 12 bases between. Looked up from germline, CDR1 is MDHEN and CDR2 is SYDVKM. This CDR3 has 14 residues. As DNA, the CDR3 is TGTGCCAGCACCCTCCAGGGGTACCAAGAGACCCAGTACTTC. Its protein is CASTLQGYQETQYF.

As regards this clone: The CDR3 end shows no conserved phenylalanine or tryptophan, and so a read error is likely. The chain uses TRBV28 and TRBJ2-7; the match to TRBD2 covers 9 bases. Per the germline V gene, CDR1 is MDHEN and CDR2 is SYDVKM. This CDR3 comprises 16 residues. After removal of 6 bases from V and 6 bases from J, the junction contained 15 bases not matched to a gene. The CDR3 sequence: CASRYGLVAGAGEQYL. CDR3 nucleotides: TGTGCCAGCAGATATGGTCTGGTAGCGGGAGCGGGCGAGCAGTACCTC.

The V and J genes are TRBV28 and TRBJ2-5; possible D gene TRBD1, 5 bases. The J call is doubtful: the DNA matches TRBJ2-7 better. Germline CDR1 MDHEN, CDR2 SYDVKM. The CDR3 consists of 13 residues. In nucleotides, the CDR3 is TGTGCCAGCGGCCGACAGTCATCATACGAGCAGTACTTC. It translates to CASGRQSSYEQYF.

The gene calls are TRBV29-1 and TRBJ2-6; 7 bases match TRBD1. With V trimmed by 4 bases and J by 0 bases, 9 bases remained unmatched. This CDR3 comprises 17 residues. Germline V lookup: CDR1 SQVTM, CDR2 ANQGSEA. The CDR3 protein is CSVGRQGSSSGANVLTF. CDR3 DNA sequence: TGCAGCGTTGGGAGACAGGGTTCGAGCTCTGGGGCCAACGTCCTGACTTTC.

The rearrangement uses TRBV11-2 and TRBJ1-1, with a weak D call TRBD1 (6 bases). The V gene's germline CDR1 is SGHAT and CDR2 FQNNGV. Deletions cut 1 base from V and 3 bases from J, with 9 bases between. The CDR3 spans 14 residues. The CDR3 reads CASSLVQGYTEAFF. As DNA, the CDR3 is TGTGCCAGCAGCTTAGTCCAGGGGTACACTGAAGCTTTCTTT.

The chain couples TRBV18 to TRBJ1-1; D may be TRBD1 (6 bases). V dropped 2 bases and J dropped 5 bases, with 15 bases sitting between them. This CDR3 has 15 amino acids. In germline, CDR1 is KGHSH, CDR2 LQKENI. CDR3 in amino acids: CASSPGGLWGTEAFF. The CDR3 DNA reads TGTGCCAGCTCACCAGGGGGCCTTTGGGGTACTGAAGCTTTCTTT.

CDR3 sequence reads: CASSGDRSSYGYTF. The CDR3 DNA follows: TGCGCCAGCAGCGGGGACAGGTCCTCCTATGGCTACACCTTC. The chain joins TRBV5-1 to TRBJ1-2; TRBD1 matches 8 bases. From germline, CDR1 is SGHRS and CDR2 YFSETQ. The length of the CDR3 is 14 residues. The V and J ends lost 4 bases and 4 bases, in that order; junction bases with no gene match: 6.

The J gene is TRBJ2-5, the V gene TRBV11-2; D gene uncertain. The V gene's germline CDR1 is SGHAT and CDR2 FQNNGV. The V and J ends lost 4 bases and 7 bases respectively, with 10 bases between them. This CDR3 has 12 amino acids. The CDR3 DNA follows: TGTGCCAGCAGCTCGCCGGTGGTGACCCAGTACTTC. Protein sequence: CASSSPVVTQYF.

This sequence joins TRBV2 and TRBJ2-5; D is possibly TRBD1 (6 bases). The DNA end lines up better with TRBJ2-7; the J call may be wrong. Germline values: CDR1 SNHLY, CDR2 FYNNEI. This CDR3 is built from 14 residues. Here the CDR3 DNA reads TGTGCCAGCAGTGTGGGCAGGGGAGCCTACGAGCAGTACTTC. Amino acid sequence: CASSVGRGAYEQYF.

This chain uses TRBV29-1 with TRBJ2-4; D is perhaps TRBD2 (6 bases). The CDR3 consists of 13 residues. Per the germline V gene, CDR1 is SQVTM and CDR2 is ANQGSEA. V lost 4 bases and J lost 7, with 14 bases in between. DNA of the CDR3: TGCAGCGTTGGCGGGGCACTTCGGAACATTCAGTACTTC. Translated, it gives CSVGGALRNIQYF.

The V call is TRBV2, the J call TRBJ2-7; D not resolved. Looked up from germline, CDR1 is SNHLY and CDR2 is FYNNEI. This CDR3 is 13 amino acids long. Trimming took 2 bases from V and 4 from J, leaving 9 bases between them. In nucleotides, the CDR3 is TGTGCCAGCAGTGAATCCCCTCCTTACGAGCAGTACTTC. Encoded protein: CASSESPPYEQYF.

The CDR3 loop is CASSSRPLPGSETQYF. The CDR3 nucleotides read TGTGCCAGCAGCAGCCGCCCCCTACCGGGGTCTGAGACCCAGTACTTC. This chain uses TRBV7-8 with TRBJ2-5; the D gene is possibly TRBD2 (5 bases). V gave up 5 bases and J gave up 5 bases, with 21 bases separating them. The germline gives CDR1 SGHVS, CDR2 FQNEAQ. CDR3 length: 16 residues.

This chain uses TRBV5-6 with TRBJ2-1; D remains unclear. Germline V CDR1 and CDR2: SGHDT, YYEEEE. Trimming removed 1 base at V and 3 bases at J, with 11 bases between. CDR3 length: 15 amino acids. The CDR3 DNA reads TGTGCCAGCAGCTTGTCTGTTTCTGTCTACAATGAGCAGTTCTTC. The encoded protein is CASSLSVSVYNEQFF.

V is TRBV27 and J is TRBJ2-5; TRBD1 matches at 8 bases. The DNA end is more similar to TRBJ2-7, so the J call may be wrong. This CDR3 is 16 amino acids long. CDR1 is MNHEY, CDR2 SMNVEV, per germline (reference sequence). CDR3 region: CASSLWQGAPWGEQYF. The CDR3 bases are TGTGCCAGCAGTTTGTGGCAGGGGGCCCCATGGGGCGAGCAGTACTTC.

The V call is TRBV21-1, the J call TRBJ2-3; the table calls TRBD2, which could not be checked here. TRBV21-1 is a documented pseudogene. The CDR3 has 18 amino acids. CDR3 residues: CASEYPGLAGGCTDTQYF. The CDR3 bases are TGTGCCAGCGAATATCCGGGACTAGCGGGAGGCTGCACAGATACGCAGTATTTT.

The chain couples TRBV6-5 to TRBJ2-2, with TRBD2 identical over 9 bases. CDR3 length equals 14 residues. V was pared by 4 bases and J by 7 bases, with 4 bases of the junction left unmatched. CDR1 is MNHEY and CDR2 is SVGAGI in the germline V gene. CDR3 sequence reads: CASSFGGRGGELFF. CDR3 nucleotides: TGTGCCAGCAGTTTCGGCGGGAGGGGCGGGGAGCTGTTTTTT.